This T cell receptor beta chain was sequenced in a study of blood T cell repertoires in COVID-19. Background on the study: Samples taken during acute and convalescent COVID-19 were collected in the United States, Italy and Spain. PBMCs, B-cell-depleted T cells, or T cells provided the cDNA or gDNA that made up the material.

In the authors' workflow: Nucleated cell counts were estimated from reference gene primer amplification. Data came from immunoSEQ multiplex PCR; TCRdb stores just in-frame clones and leaves some out. That table is the source of V, J and clone size, and D and trimming were worked out from the DNA. The sample lists approximately 90,000 clones; roughly 90% were seen once. Material: peripheral blood. The clonotype originates from a woman aged 80 or over with acute or convalescent COVID-19.

The CDR3 region has the DNA TGTGCCAGCAGCGTAGGGGGGCACCAAGAGACCCAGTACTTC. It codes for CASSVGGHQETQYF. The rearrangement uses TRBV9 and TRBJ2-5, with D possibly being TRBD1 (6 bases). The CDR3 runs to 14 residues. Deletions cut 0 bases from V and 0 bases from J, with 6 bases between. Germline lookup yields CDR1 SGDLS and CDR2 YYNGEE.